Below, one TCR beta chain is given with its context. Original methodology: Using reference gene primer amplification, nucleated cell counts were estimated. The assay was immunoSEQ multiplex PCR, and TCRdb's table has in-frame clones only and misses some. The V and J calls and clone size come from that table; D and trimming were worked out from the DNA. The profile shows fewer than 250,000 clones, around 80% of them singletons. This entry is derived from a study of blood T cell repertoires in COVID-19. About the research overall: Samples of COVID-19 (acute and convalescent) were obtained from the United States, Italy and Spain. PBMCs, B-cell-depleted T cells, or T cells provided the cDNA or gDNA that made up the material.

Looked up from germline, CDR1 is SGHRS and CDR2 is YFSETQ. The CDR3 runs 14 residues. Trimming cost V 3 bases and J 4 bases, with 10 bases left between them. The genes are TRBV5-1 and TRBJ2-2, with a tentative D call TRBD2 (5 bases). The source material was peripheral blood. This clonotype was obtained from a woman aged 40 to 49 with acute or convalescent COVID-19. CDR3 coding DNA: TGCGCCAGCAGCTCCGGACTCAGCACCGGGGAGCTGTTTTTT. Its translation is CASSSGLSTGELFF.